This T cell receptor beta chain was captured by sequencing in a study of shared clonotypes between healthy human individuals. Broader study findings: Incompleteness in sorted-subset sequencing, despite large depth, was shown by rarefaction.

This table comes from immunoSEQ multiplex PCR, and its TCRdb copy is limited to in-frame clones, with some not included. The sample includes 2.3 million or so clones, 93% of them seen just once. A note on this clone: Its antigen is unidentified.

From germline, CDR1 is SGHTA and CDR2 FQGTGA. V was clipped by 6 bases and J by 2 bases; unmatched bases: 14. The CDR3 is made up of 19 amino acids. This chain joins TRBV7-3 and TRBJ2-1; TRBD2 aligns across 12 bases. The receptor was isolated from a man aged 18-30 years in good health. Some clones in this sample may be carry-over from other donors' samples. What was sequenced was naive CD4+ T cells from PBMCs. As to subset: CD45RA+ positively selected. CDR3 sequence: CASSFLGSSGRAPYNEQFF. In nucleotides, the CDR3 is TGTGCCAGCAGTTTTCTAGGATCTAGCGGGAGGGCCCCCTACAATGAGCAGTTCTTC.